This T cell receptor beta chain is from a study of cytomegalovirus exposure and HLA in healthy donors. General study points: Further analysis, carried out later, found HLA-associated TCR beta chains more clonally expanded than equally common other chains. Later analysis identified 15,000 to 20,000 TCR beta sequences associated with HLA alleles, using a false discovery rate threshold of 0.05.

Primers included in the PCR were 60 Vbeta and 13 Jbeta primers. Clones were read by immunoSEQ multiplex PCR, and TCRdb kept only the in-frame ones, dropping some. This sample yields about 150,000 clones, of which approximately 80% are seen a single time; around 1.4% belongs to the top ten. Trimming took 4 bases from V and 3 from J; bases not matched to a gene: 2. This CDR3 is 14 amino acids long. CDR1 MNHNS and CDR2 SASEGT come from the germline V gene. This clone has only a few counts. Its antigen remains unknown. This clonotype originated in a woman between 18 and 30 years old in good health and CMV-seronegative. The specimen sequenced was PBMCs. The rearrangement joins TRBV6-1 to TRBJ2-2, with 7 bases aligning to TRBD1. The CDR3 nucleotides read TGTGCCAGCAGTGCTACAGGGGACACCGGGGAGCTGTTTTTT. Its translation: CASSATGDTGELFF.